A single sample is the source of the 13 T cell receptor beta chains below, sequenced in a study of regulatory T cells in long-lasting Graves disease. Arm-PCR of CDR3 regions and iRepertoire HTBI primers were the basis on which TCR beta libraries were built. TCRdb reprocessed the multiplex PCR reads with MiXCR, giving one entry per CDR3 protein. This sample carries over 350,000 distinct CDR3 sequences, around 20% of them seen once, and the ten largest clones take around 20%. Stated time point: persistent/refractory GD, antithyroid drugs over 5 years with positive TRAb. Making the TCR library involved RNA that had been extracted from PBMCs. Sequenced material: peripheral blood mononuclear cells (PBMCs), taken when the disease was refractory, from a patient treated with antithyroid drugs. The receptors shown here come from a female donor with Graves disease.

Many counts were recorded for this clonotype. J is TRBJ2-5 and V is TRBV13; TRBD2 agrees at 10 bases. V shed 1 base and J 2 bases; nucleotides not matched to a gene: 1. Germline CDR1 and CDR2: PRHDT and FYEKMQ (reference sequence). The CDR3 covers 15 residues. The CDR3 sequence: CASSLALAGQETQYF. The CDR3 DNA reads TGTGCCAGCAGCTTAGCACTAGCGGGGCAAGAGACCCAGTACTTC.

This clonotype has only a few counts. V is TRBV18 and J is TRBJ2-2; TRBD2 aligns across 7 bases. The CDR3 is 17 residues long. V lost 6 bases to trimming and J lost 3 bases; unmatched junction nucleotides: 13. Germline CDR1 is KGHSH and CDR2 is LQKENI. The chain's CDR3 is CASSTQQSAGYTGELFF. The DNA for the CDR3 is TGTGCCAGCTCTACCCAACAATCAGCGGGATACACCGGGGAGCTGTTTTTT.

Ten or more counts support this clonotype. This chain connects TRBV20-1 to TRBJ1-1; tentatively, D is TRBD1 (6 bases). Trimming left V 6 bases short and J 8 bases short, with 13 bases between. Germline CDR1 is DFQATT and CDR2 is SNEGSKA (reference sequence). The CDR3 length is 11 residues. In nucleotides, the CDR3 is TGCAGTGCATATCGGGGGGCGGAAGCTTTCTTT. It yields the protein CSAYRGAEAFF.

This clonotype was seen at least ten times. V gene TRBV20-1 combines with J gene TRBJ1-1; D perhaps matches TRBD1 (5 bases). The CDR3 extends over 13 amino acids. Deletions cut 1 base from V and 4 bases from J, with 10 bases between. Germline CDR1 DFQATT, CDR2 SNEGSKA (reference sequence). CDR3 in amino acids: CSARGQGVTEAFF. The CDR3 nucleotides are TGCAGTGCTAGAGGCCAGGGAGTCACTGAAGCTTTCTTT.

This clonotype was recorded once. V and J are TRBV14 and TRBJ1-1, with a tentative D call TRBD1 (6 bases). The ends were cut back, 0 bases at V and 4 bases at J, with 21 bases in the middle. Germline lookup yields CDR1 SGHDN and CDR2 FVKESK. This CDR3 is built from 18 residues. The CDR3 DNA reads as TGTGCCAGCAGCCAAGATCGAGCCGGGACATACCTTGCCACTGAAGCTTTCTTT. Translation: CASSQDRAGTYLATEAFF. Drawing the rest from reference TRBV14 and TRBJ1-1, the complete variable domain is EAGVTQFPSHSVIEKGQTVTLRCDPISGHDNLYWYRRVMGKEIKFLLHFVKESKQDESGMPNNRFLAERTGGTYSTLKVQPAELEDSGVYFCASSQDRAGTYLATEAFFGQGTRLTVV.

This clonotype was seen at least ten times. This chain uses TRBV28 with TRBJ2-7, with unresolved D. Trimming removed 3 bases at V and 2 bases at J, with 11 bases between. Germline V lookup: CDR1 MDHEN, CDR2 SYDVKM. The CDR3 covers 14 residues. In nucleotides, the CDR3 is TGTGCCAGCAGTTTCGTGGGTAACCCCTACGAGCAGTACTTC. Translating gives CASSFVGNPYEQYF. Using reference TRBV28 and TRBJ2-7 for the parts outside the CDR3, the full variable domain is DVKVTQSSRYLVKRTGEKVFLECVQDMDHENMFWYRQDPGLGLRLIYFSYDVKMKEKGDIPEGYSVSREKKERFSLILESASTNQTSMYLCASSFVGNPYEQYFGPGTRLTVT.

The chain combines TRBV6-1 with TRBJ1-5; perhaps TRBD1 as D (5 bases). Germline V gene data show CDR1 as MNHNS and CDR2 as SASEGT. V lost 6 bases to trimming and J lost 6 bases, with 18 bases between them. This CDR3 has 15 amino acids. The CDR3 DNA sequence: TGTGCCAGCAGAGGCTTAGGGGCAATTGGTCAGCCCCAGCATTTT. The encoded protein is CASRGLGAIGQPQHF.

Comments on this clonotype: Possible read error: a much larger clone is one base away. The chain joins TRBV12-3 or TRBV12-4 to TRBJ1-1, with D maybe TRBD1 (5 bases). The CDR3 extends over 13 amino acids. With 1 base removed from V and 4 bases from J, the gap between germline ends came to 7 bases. CDR3 loop: CASSLGTITEAFF. In nucleotides, the CDR3 is TGTGCCAGCAGTTTAGGGACAATCACTGAAGCTTTCTTT.

This clonotype was found many times. The chain links TRBV10-3 to TRBJ1-2; possibly TRBD1 for D (6 bases). This CDR3 is built from 13 residues. Germline assignment: CDR1 ENHRY and CDR2 SYGVKD. Trimming took off 5 bases at V and 4 bases at J, with 11 bases between the two ends. The CDR3 DNA is TGTGCCATCAGTCAACAGGGATCCTATGGCTACACCTTC. It yields the protein CAISQQGSYGYTF.

The sample holds many counts of this clonotype. The chain links TRBV2 to TRBJ2-5; D ambiguous. Trimming took off 7 bases at V and 6 bases at J, with 9 bases between the two ends. Germline-derived CDR1 and CDR2 are SNHLY and FYNNEI. This CDR3 comprises 11 residues. The CDR3 DNA is TGTGCCAGCAACCTCGAAAAGACCCAGTACTTC. The encoded protein is CASNLEKTQYF.

The chain has TRBV2 and TRBJ2-3; 9 positions match TRBD2. In germline, CDR1 is SNHLY, CDR2 FYNNEI. The ends lost 10 bases at V and 6 bases at J; junction bases unmatched: 14. This CDR3 region has 15 residues. CDR3 protein: CATTWNSGSSDTQYF. For the CDR3, the DNA is TGTGCCACCACCTGGAATAGCGGGAGCTCGGATACGCAGTATTTT.

This clonotype was seen only a few times. This chain connects TRBV20-1 to TRBJ1-5, with D uncertain. Germline CDR1 is DFQATT and CDR2 is SNEGSKA (reference sequence). V lost 3 bases to trimming and J lost 3 bases, with 15 bases between them. This CDR3 contains 15 residues. CDR3 DNA: TGCAGTGCTAGTTATACGATGGCGGACAATCAGCCCCAGCATTTT. Its protein is CSASYTMADNQPQHF.

This clonotype was counted many times. This sequence joins TRBV28 and TRBJ2-2; D unresolved. There are 14 residues in the CDR3. V was clipped by 5 bases and J by 1 base, with 8 bases between them. Germline V gene lookup returns CDR1 MDHEN and CDR2 SYDVKM. The CDR3 DNA is TGTGCCAGCAGTAAGCCCCAGAACACCGGGGAGCTGTTTTTT. Amino acids: CASSKPQNTGELFF.